This T cell receptor (beta chain) is from a study of blood T cell repertoires in COVID-19. Across the whole study: There were acute and convalescent COVID-19 samples, and they came from the United States, Italy and Spain. PBMCs, B-cell-depleted T cells, or T cells provided the cDNA or gDNA that made up the material.

In the original workflow: Estimation of nucleated cell counts relied on the amplification of reference gene primers. Clones were sequenced by immunoSEQ multiplex PCR, and TCRdb holds only the in-frame ones, with some missing. That table gives V, J and clone size, and the DNA gave D and trimming. The table has approximately 210,000 clones, approximately 83% seen once. This CDR3 is 14 amino acids long. The V gene end was trimmed by 5 bases and the J gene end by 5 bases; junction bases not matched to a gene: 5. The germline V gene encodes CDR1 WSHSY and CDR2 SAAADI. The TCR sequence derives from a woman aged 35 to 49 with active or convalescent COVID-19. The chain employs TRBV10-2 and TRBJ2-5, with 10 bases lining up with TRBD1. Sample: peripheral blood. The CDR3 sequence is CASSSPGQGETQYF. The CDR3 coding sequence is TGCGCCAGCAGTTCGCCGGGACAGGGGGAGACCCAGTACTTC.